The clone carrying this T cell receptor (beta chain) was counted a few times. Its antigen is unidentified. This specimen belongs to a study of T-cell memory formation after mild COVID-19. Whole-study findings and limits: Clones that contracted from day 15 to 85 had balanced CD4/CD8; later expanders were CD4+ biased.

The V gene's germline CDR1 is SSHAT and CDR2 FNYEAQ (reference sequence). The germline V and J ends were trimmed by 2 bases and 9 bases, with 14 bases remaining between them. The CDR3 spans 14 residues. The 5'RACE method, run with constant-segment primers, produced TCR alpha and TCR beta cDNA libraries (carrying sample barcodes and UMIs). MiXCR, applied by TCRdb to the 5' RACE reads, yields one record per CDR3 protein. The table shows hundreds of thousands of distinct CDR3 sequences, with 15% to 20% occurring only once. The J gene is TRBJ2-1, the V gene TRBV7-7; TRBD2 might be the D (7 bases). The sequence came from a young man who had mild COVID-19 (a few samples of this study predate the infection). Cell type and time point are not known. The material sequenced was PBMCs or a T cell subset sorted from them (not recorded which). The CDR3 sequence is CASSLYREGSEQFF. The CDR3 DNA is TGTGCCAGCAGCTTATACAGGGAGGGGTCTGAGCAGTTCTTC.